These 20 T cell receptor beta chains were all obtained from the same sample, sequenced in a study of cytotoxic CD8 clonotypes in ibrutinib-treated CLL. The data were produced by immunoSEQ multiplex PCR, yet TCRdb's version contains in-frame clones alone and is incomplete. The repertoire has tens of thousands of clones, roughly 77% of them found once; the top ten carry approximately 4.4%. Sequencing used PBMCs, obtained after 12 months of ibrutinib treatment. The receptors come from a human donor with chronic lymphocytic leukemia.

DNA for the CDR3: TGTGCCAGCAGCCTTGGGGGTACAGGGGAGCAGTTCTTC. Protein: CASSLGGTGEQFF. The V and J genes are TRBV7-3 and TRBJ2-1; D is possibly TRBD1 (6 bases). The V gene lost 5 bases and the J gene lost 10 bases, with 15 bases spanning the gap. Germline CDR1 is SGHTA and CDR2 is FQGTGA. This CDR3 has 13 amino acids. Based on the CDR3 plus reference TRBV7-3 and TRBJ2-1, the full variable domain is GAGVSQTPSNKVTEKGKYVELRCDPISGHTALYWYRQSLGQGPEFLIYFQGTGAADDSGLPNDRFFAVRPEGSVSTLKIQRTERGDSAVYLCASSLGGTGEQFFGPGTRLTVL.

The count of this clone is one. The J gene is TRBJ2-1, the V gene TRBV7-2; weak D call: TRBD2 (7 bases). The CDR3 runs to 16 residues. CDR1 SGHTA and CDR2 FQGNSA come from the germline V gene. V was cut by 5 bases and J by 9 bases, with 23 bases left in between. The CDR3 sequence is CASSQNHGQTGGEQFF. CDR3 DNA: TGTGCCAGCAGCCAAAACCACGGACAGACGGGGGGTGAGCAGTTCTTC.

In DNA, the CDR3 is TGTGCCAGCACCACGGGTGGGTACGGCTCACCCCTCCACTTT. Amino acids: CASTTGGYGSPLHF. The chain has TRBV5-5 and TRBJ1-6, with D hard to call. Germline V gene lookup returns CDR1 SGHKS and CDR2 YYEKEE (reference sequence). V was cut by 6 bases and J by 10 bases, with 17 bases left in between. The CDR3 has 14 amino acids.

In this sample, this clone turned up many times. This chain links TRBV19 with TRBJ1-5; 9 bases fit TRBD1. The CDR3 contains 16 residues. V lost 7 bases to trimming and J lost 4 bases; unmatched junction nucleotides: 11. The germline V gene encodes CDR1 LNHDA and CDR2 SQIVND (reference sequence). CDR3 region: CASTPRGQGGNQPQHF. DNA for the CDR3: TGTGCCAGTACCCCCCGGGGACAGGGTGGGAATCAGCCCCAGCATTTT.

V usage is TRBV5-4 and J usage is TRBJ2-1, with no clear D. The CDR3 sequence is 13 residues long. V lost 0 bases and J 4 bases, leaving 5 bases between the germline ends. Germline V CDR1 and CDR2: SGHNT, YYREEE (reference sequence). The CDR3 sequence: CASSLGSYNEQFF. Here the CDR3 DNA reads TGTGCCAGCAGCTTGGGGAGTTACAATGAGCAGTTCTTC.

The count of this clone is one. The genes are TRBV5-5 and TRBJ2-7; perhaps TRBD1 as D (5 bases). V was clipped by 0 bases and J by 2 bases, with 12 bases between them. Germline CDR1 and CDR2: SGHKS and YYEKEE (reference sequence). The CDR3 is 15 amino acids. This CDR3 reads CASSLGAGWAYEQYF. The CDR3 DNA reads TGTGCCAGCAGCTTGGGGGCAGGGTGGGCCTACGAGCAGTACTTC.

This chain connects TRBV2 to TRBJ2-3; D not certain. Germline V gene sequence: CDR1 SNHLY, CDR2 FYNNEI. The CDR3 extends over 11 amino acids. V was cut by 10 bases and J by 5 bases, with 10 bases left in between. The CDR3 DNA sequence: TGTGCCACCGCGATGGGAGATACGCAGTATTTT. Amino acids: CATAMGDTQYF.

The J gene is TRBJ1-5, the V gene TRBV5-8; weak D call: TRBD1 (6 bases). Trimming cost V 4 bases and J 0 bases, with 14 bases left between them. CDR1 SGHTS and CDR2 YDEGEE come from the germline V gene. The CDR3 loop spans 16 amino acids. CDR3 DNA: TGTGCCAGCAGCCTACTGGGGGCGTATAGCAATCAGCCCCAGCATTTT. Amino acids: CASSLLGAYSNQPQHF.

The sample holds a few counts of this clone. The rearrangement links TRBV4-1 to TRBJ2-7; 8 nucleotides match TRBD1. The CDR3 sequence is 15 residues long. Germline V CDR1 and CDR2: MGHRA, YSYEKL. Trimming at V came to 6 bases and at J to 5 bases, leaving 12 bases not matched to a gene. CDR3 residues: CASRQHGTGGDEQYF. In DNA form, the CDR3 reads TGCGCCAGCAGGCAGCACGGGACAGGAGGCGACGAGCAGTACTTC.

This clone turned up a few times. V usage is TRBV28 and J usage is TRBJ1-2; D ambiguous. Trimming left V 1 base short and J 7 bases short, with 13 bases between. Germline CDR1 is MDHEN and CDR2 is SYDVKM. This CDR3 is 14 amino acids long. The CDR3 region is CASSLSRRGTGYTF. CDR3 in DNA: TGTGCCAGCAGTTTATCCCGCCGGGGAACTGGCTACACCTTC.

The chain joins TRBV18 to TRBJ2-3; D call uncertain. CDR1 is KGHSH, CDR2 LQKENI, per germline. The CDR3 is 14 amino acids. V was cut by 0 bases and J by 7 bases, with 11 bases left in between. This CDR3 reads CASSPPEPSHTQYF. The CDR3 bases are TGTGCCAGCTCACCACCGGAACCAAGCCATACGCAGTATTTT.

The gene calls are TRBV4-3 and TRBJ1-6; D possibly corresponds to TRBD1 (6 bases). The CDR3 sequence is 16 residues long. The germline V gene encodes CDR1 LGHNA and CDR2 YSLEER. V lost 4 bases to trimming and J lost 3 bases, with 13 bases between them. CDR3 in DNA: TGCGCCAGCAGCCTGCGGGGGGCCGGCTATAATTCACCCCTCCACTTT. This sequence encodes CASSLRGAGYNSPLHF.

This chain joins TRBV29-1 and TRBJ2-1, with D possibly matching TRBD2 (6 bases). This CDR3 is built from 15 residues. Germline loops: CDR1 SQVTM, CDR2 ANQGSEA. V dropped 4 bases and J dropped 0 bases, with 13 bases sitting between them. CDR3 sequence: CSVGRAGSSYNEQFF. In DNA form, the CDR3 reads TGCAGCGTTGGGCGGGCGGGAAGCTCCTACAATGAGCAGTTCTTC.

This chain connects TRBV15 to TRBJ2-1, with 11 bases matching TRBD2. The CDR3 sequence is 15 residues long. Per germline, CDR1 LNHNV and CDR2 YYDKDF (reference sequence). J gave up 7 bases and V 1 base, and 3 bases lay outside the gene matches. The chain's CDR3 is CATSRGLAGPNEQFF. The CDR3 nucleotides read TGTGCCACCAGCAGAGGACTAGCGGGACCGAATGAGCAGTTCTTC.

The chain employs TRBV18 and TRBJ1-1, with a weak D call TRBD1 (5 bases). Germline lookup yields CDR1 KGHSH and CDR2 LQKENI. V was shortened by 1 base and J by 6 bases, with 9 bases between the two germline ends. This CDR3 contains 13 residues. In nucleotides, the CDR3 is TGTGCCAGCTCACCACACGGCAGGGCTGAAGCTTTCTTT. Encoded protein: CASSPHGRAEAFF.

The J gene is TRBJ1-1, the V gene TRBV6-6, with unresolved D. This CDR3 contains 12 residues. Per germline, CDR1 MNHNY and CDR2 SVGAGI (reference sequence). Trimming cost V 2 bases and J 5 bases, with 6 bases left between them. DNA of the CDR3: TGTGCCAGCAGTTACACCGGTACTGAAGCTTTCTTT. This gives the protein CASSYTGTEAFF.

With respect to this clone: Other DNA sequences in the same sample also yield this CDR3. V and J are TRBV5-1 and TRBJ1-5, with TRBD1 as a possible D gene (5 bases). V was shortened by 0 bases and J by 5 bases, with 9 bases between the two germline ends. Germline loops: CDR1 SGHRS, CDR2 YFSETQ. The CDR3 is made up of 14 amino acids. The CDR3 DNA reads TGCGCCAGCAGCTTGGTGGGGGGGGATCAGCCCCAGCATTTT. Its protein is CASSLVGGDQPQHF.

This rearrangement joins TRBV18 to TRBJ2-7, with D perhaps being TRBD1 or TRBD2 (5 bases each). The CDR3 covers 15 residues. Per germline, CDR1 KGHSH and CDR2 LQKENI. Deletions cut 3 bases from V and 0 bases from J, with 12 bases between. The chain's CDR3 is CASSPRDPGSYEQYF. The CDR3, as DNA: TGTGCCAGCTCACCCCGGGACCCCGGCTCCTACGAGCAGTACTTC.

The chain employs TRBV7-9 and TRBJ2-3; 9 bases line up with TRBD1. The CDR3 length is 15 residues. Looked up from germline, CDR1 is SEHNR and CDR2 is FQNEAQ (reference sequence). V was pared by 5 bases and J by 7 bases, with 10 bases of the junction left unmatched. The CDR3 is CASSAGQGPPYTQYF. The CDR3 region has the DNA TGTGCCAGCAGCGCGGGACAGGGACCCCCTTATACGCAGTATTTT.

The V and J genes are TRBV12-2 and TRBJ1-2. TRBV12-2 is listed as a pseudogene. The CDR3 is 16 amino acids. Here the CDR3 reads CASRLAGADLAYGYTF. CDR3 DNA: TGTGCAAGTCGCTTAGCTGGAGCGGACCTAGCATATGGCTACACCTTC.